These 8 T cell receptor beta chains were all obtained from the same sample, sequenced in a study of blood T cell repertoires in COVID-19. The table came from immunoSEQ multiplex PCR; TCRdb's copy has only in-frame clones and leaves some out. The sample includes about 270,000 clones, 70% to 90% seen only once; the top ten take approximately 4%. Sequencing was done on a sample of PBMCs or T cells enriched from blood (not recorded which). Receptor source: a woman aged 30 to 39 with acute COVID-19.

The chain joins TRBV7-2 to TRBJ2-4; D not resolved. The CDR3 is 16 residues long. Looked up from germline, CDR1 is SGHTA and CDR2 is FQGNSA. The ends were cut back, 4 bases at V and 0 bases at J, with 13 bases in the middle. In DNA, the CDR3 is TGTGCCAGCAGCTCGCCGACGGAGATAGCCAAAAACATTCAGTACTTC. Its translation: CASSSPTEIAKNIQYF.

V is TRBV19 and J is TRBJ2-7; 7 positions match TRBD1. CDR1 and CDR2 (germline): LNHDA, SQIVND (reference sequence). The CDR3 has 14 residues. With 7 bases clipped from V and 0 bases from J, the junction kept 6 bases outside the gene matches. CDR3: CASKSSGGSYEQYF. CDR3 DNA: TGTGCCAGTAAATCTTCAGGGGGCTCCTACGAGCAGTACTTC.

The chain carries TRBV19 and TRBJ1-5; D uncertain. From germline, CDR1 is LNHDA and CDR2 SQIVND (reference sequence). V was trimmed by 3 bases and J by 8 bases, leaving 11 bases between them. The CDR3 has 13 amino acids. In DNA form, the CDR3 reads TGTGCCAGTAGTATGGAGGGTTTTGAGCCCCAGCATTTT. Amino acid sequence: CASSMEGFEPQHF.

As DNA, the CDR3 is TGTGCCAGCAGTTCTCCGGGATTAATCGACAATGAGCAGTTCTTC. As protein: CASSSPGLIDNEQFF. The chain links TRBV28 to TRBJ2-1; tentative D call: TRBD2 (5 bases). Per the germline V gene, CDR1 is MDHEN and CDR2 is SYDVKM. The CDR3 extends over 15 amino acids. V was pared by 4 bases and J by 5 bases, with 15 bases between.

The CDR3 loop is CASSRRWRNDEQFF. The DNA for the CDR3 is TGTGCCAGCAGCCGTCGTTGGAGAAACGATGAGCAGTTCTTC. This chain connects TRBV28 to TRBJ2-1; D call uncertain. Germline-derived CDR1 and CDR2 are MDHEN and SYDVKM. Trimming stripped 6 bases from V and 8 bases from J, with 17 bases between. CDR3 length: 14 residues.

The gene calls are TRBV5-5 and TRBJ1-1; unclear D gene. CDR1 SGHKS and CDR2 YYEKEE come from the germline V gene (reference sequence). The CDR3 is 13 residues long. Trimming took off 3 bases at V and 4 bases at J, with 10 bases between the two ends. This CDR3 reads CASSSMEVTEAFF. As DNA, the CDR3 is TGTGCCAGCAGCTCAATGGAGGTCACTGAAGCTTTCTTT.

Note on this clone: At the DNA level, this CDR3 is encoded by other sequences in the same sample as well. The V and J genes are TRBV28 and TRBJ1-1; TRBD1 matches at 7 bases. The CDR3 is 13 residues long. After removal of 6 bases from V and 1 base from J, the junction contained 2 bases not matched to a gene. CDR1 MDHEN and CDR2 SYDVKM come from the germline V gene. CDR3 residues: CASRRQGNTEAFF. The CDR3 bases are TGTGCCAGCAGACGACAGGGGAACACTGAAGCTTTCTTT.

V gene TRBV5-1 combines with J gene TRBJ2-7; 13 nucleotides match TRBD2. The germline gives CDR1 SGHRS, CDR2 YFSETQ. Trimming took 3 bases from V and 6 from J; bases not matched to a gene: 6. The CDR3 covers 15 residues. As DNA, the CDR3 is TGCGCCAGCAGCTCGACTAGCGGGAGGAGTTCCGAGCAGTACTTC. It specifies CASSSTSGRSSEQYF.